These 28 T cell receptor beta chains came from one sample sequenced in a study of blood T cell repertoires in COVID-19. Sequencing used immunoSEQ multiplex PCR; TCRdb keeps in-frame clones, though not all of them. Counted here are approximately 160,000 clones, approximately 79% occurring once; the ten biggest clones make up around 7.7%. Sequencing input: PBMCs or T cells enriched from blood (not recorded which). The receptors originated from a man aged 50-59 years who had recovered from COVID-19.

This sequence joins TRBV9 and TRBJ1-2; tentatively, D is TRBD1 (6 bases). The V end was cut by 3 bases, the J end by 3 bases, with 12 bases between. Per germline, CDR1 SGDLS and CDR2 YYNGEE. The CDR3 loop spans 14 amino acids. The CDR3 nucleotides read TGTGCCAGCAGCGCCAGGGGAAACGACTATGGCTACACCTTC. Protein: CASSARGNDYGYTF.

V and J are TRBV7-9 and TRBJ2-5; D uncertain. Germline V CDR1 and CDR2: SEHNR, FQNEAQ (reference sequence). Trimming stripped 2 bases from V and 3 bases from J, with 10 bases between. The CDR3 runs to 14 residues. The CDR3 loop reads CASSLRSLEETQYF. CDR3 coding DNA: TGTGCCAGCAGCTTAAGGAGCTTGGAAGAGACCCAGTACTTC.

The CDR3 here is CASSLTVDEQFF. The CDR3, as DNA: TGCGCCAGCAGCTTGACAGTAGATGAGCAGTTCTTC. V usage is TRBV5-1 and J usage is TRBJ2-1; D not resolved. The length of the CDR3 is 12 residues. Trimming took off 1 base at V and 8 bases at J, with 7 bases between the two ends. Germline CDR1 reads SGHRS; CDR2 reads YFSETQ.

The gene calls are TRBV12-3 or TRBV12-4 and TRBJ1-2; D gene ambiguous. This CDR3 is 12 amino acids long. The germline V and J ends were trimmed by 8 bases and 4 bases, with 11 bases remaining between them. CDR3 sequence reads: CASGRETYGYTF. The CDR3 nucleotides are TGTGCCAGCGGGAGAGAAACCTATGGCTACACCTTC.

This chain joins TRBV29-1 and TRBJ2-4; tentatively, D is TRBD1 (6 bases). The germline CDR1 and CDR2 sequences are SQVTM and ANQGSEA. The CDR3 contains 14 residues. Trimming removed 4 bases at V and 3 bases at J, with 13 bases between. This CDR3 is CSVATGPDKNIQYF. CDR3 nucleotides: TGCAGCGTTGCCACAGGGCCGGACAAAAACATTCAGTACTTC.

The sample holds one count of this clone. DNA of the CDR3: TGTGCCAGTAGTAGAAAGCGGGGGGACTACACAGATACGCAGTATTTT. This gives the protein CASSRKRGDYTDTQYF. The chain employs TRBV19 and TRBJ2-3; 9 bases are shared with TRBD2. J was trimmed by 2 bases and V by 4 bases; bases with no gene match: 7. Germline values: CDR1 LNHDA, CDR2 SQIVND (reference sequence). CDR3 length: 16 amino acids. The full variable domain, in which reference TRBV19 and TRBJ2-3 provide the parts outside the CDR3, is DGGITQSPKYLFRKEGQNVTLSCEQNLNHDAMYWYRQDPGQGLRLIYYSQIVNDFQKGDIAEGYSVSREKKESFPLTVTSAQKNPTAFYLCASSRKRGDYTDTQYFGPGTRLTVL.

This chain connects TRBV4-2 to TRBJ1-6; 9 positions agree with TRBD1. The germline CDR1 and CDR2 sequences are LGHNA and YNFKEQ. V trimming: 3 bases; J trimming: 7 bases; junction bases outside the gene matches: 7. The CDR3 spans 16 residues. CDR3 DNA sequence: TGTGCCAGCAGCCACCCGAACAGGGGGCGGAATTCACCCCTCCACTTT. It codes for CASSHPNRGRNSPLHF.

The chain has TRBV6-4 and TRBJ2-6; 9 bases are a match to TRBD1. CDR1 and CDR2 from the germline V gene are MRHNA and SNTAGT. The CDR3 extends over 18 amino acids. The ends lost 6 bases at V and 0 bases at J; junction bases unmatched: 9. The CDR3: CASRLGQGKYSGANVLTF. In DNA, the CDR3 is TGTGCCAGCAGGTTGGGACAGGGAAAGTACTCTGGGGCCAACGTCCTGACTTTC.

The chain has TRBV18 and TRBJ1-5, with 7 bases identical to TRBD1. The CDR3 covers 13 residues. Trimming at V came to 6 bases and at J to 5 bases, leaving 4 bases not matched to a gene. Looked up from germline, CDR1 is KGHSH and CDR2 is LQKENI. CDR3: CASSDGQDQPQHF. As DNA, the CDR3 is TGTGCCAGCTCCGACGGACAGGATCAGCCCCAGCATTTT.

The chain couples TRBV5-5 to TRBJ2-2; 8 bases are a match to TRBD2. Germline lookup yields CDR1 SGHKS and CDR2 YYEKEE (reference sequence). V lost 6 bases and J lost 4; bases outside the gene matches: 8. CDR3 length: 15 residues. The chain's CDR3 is CASNPFRGGTGELFF. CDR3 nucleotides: TGTGCCAGCAACCCTTTTCGGGGGGGCACCGGGGAGCTGTTTTTT.

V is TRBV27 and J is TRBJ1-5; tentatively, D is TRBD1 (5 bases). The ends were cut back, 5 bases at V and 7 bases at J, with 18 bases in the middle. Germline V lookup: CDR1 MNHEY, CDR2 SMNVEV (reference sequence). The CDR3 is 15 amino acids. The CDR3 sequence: CASSPLGGGGQPQHF. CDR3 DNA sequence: TGTGCCAGCAGTCCCCTCGGCGGGGGAGGCCAGCCCCAGCATTTT.

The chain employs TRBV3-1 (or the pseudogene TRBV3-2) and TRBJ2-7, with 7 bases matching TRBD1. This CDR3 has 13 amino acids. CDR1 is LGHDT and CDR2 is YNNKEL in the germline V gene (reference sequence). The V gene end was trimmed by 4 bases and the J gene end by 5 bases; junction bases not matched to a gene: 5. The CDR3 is CASSLRDSHEQYF. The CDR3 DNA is TGTGCCAGCAGCCTCCGGGACAGCCACGAGCAGTACTTC.

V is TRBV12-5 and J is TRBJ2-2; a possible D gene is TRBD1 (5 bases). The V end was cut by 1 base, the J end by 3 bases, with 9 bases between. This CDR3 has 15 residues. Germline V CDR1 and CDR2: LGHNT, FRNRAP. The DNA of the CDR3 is TGTGCTAGTGGTTTGGCGACAGTGTACACCGGGGAGCTGTTTTTT. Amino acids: CASGLATVYTGELFF.

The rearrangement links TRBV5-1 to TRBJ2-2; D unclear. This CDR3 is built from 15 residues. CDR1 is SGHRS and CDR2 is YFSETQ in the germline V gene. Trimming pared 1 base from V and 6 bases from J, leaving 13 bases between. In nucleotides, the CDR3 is TGCGCCAGCAGCTTGAGGCAGGATAACTCCGGGGAGCTGTTTTTT. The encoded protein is CASSLRQDNSGELFF.

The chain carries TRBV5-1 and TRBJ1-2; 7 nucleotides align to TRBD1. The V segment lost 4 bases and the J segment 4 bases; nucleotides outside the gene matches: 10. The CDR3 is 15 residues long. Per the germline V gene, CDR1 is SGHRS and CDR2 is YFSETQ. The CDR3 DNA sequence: TGCGCCAGCAGCCCGGTAGGGGGACAGCTCTATGGCTACACCTTC. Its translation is CASSPVGGQLYGYTF.

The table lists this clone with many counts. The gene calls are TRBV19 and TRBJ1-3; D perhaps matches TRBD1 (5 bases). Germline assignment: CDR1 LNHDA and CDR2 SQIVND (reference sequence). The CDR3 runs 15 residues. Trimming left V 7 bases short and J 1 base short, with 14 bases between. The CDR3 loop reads CASNQGVISGNTIYF. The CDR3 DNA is TGTGCCAGTAATCAGGGTGTTATTTCTGGAAACACCATATATTTT.

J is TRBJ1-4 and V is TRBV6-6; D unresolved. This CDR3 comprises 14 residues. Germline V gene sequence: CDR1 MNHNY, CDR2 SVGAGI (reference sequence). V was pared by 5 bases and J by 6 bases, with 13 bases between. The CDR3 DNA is TGTGCCAGCAGTCCCGGGTACATCGATGAAAAACTGTTTTTT. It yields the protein CASSPGYIDEKLFF.

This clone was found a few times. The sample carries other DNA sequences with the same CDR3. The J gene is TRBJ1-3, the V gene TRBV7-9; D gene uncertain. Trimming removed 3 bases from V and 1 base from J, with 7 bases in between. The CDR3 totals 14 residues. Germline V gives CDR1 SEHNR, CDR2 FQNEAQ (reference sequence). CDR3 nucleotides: TGTGCCAGCAGCTTGCGTGGTTCTGGAAACACCATATATTTT. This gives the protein CASSLRGSGNTIYF. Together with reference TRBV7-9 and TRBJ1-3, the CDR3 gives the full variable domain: DTGVSQNPRHKITKRGQNVTFRCDPISEHNRLYWYRQTLGQGPEFLTYFQNEAQLEKSRLLSDRFSAERPKGSFSTLEIQRTEQGDSAMYLCASSLRGSGNTIYFGEGSWLTVV.

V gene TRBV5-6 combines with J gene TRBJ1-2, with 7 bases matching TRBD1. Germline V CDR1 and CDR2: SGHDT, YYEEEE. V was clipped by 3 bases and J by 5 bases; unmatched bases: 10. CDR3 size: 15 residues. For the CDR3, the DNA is TGTGCCAGCAGCTCCAGCACAGGGGCTCGGTATGGCTACACCTTC. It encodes CASSSSTGARYGYTF.

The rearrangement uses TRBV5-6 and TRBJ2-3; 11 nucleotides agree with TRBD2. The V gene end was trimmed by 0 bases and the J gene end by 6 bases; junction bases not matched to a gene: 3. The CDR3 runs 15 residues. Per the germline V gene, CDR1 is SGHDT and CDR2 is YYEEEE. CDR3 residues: CASSLELAGADTQYF. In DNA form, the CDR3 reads TGTGCCAGCAGCTTGGAACTAGCGGGGGCTGATACGCAGTATTTT.

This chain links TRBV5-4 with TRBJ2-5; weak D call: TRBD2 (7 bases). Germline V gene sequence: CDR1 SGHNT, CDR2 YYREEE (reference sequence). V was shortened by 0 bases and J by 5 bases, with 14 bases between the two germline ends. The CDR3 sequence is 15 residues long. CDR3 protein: CASSLGGGGPETQYF. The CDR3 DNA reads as TGTGCCAGCAGCTTGGGGGGCGGGGGCCCCGAGACCCAGTACTTC.

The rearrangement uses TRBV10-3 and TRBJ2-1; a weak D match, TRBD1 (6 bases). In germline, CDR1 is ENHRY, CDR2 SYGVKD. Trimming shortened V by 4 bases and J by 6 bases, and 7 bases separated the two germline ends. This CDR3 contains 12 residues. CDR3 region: CAISGGGNEQFF. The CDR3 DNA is TGTGCCATCAGTGGAGGGGGCAATGAGCAGTTCTTC.

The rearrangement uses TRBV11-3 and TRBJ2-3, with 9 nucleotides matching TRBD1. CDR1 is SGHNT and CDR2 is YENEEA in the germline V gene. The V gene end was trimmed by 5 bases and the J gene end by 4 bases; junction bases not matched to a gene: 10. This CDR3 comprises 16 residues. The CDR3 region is CASSPGDRVAADTQYF. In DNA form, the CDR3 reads TGTGCCAGCAGCCCAGGGGACAGGGTAGCGGCAGATACGCAGTATTTT.

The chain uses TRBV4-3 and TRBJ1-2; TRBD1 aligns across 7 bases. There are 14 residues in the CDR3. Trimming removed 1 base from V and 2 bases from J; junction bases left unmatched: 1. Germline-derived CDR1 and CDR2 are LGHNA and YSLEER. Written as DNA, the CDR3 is TGCGCCAGCAGCCAAGGGACAGGAAACTATGGCTACACCTTC. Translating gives CASSQGTGNYGYTF.

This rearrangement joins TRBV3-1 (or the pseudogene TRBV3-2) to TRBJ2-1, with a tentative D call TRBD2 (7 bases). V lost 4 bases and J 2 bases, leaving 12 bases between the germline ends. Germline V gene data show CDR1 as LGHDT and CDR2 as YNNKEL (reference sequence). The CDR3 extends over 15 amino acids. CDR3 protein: CASSRGGATYNEQFF. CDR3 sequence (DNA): TGTGCCAGCAGCCGGGGGGGGGCTACCTACAATGAGCAGTTCTTC.

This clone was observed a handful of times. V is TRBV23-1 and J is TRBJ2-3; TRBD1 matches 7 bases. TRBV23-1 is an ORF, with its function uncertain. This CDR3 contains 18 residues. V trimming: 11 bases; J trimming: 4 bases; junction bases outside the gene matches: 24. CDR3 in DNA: TGCGCCGGGGCTGGTATCGGCAGACAGGGTGGTATAGCAGATACGCAGTATTTT. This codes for CAGAGIGRQGGIADTQYF.

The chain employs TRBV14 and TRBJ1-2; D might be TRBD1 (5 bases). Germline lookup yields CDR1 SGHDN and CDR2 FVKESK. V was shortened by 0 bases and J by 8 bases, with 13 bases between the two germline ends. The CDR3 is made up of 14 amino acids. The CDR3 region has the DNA TGTGCCAGCAGCCAAGAGAGACTAGGACACGGCTACACCTTC. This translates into CASSQERLGHGYTF. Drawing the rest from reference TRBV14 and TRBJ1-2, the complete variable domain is EAGVTQFPSHSVIEKGQTVTLRCDPISGHDNLYWYRRVMGKEIKFLLHFVKESKQDESGMPNNRFLAERTGGTYSTLKVQPAELEDSGVYFCASSQERLGHGYTFGSGTRLTVV.

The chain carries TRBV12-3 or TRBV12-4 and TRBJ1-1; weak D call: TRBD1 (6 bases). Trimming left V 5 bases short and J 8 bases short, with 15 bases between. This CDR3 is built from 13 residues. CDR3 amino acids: CASSPRQAVEAFF. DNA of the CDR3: TGTGCCAGCAGTCCGCGACAGGCCGTAGAAGCTTTCTTT.